This T cell receptor (beta chain) is from a study of shared clonotypes between healthy human individuals. There are 14 residues in the CDR3. V dropped 5 bases and J dropped 4; count of bases not matched to a gene: 8. The germline V gene has CDR1 SGDLS and CDR2 YYNGEE. Sequencing was at deep level. The method was immunoSEQ multiplex PCR; TCRdb's version includes in-frame clones alone and lacks a portion of them. Seen here are about 2.4 million clones, over 85% observed once, and the top ten hold more than 0.35%. This receptor was identified in a man younger than 30 in good health. Some clones in this sample may be carry-over from other donors' samples. Sequencing was done on a sample of naive CD4+ T cells from PBMCs. This sample's subset: CD45RA+ positively selected. V gene TRBV9 combines with J gene TRBJ2-5; TRBD2 matches 7 bases. CDR3 in amino acids: CASRRTRLGETQYF. In DNA, the CDR3 is TGTGCCAGCAGACGGACTAGGCTAGGAGAGACCCAGTACTTC.